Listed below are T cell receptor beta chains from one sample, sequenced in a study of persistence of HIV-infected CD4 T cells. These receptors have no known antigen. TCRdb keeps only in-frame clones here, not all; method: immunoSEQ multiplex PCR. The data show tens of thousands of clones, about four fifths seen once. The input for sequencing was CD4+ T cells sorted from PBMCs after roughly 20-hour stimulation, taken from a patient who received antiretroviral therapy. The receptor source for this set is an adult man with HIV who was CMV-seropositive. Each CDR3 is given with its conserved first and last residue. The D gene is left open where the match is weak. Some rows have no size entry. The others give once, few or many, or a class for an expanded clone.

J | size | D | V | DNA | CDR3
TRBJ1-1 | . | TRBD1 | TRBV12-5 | TGTGCTAGTGGTTTGGTATGGACAGGGGGCTACACTGAAGCTTTCTTT | CASGLVWTGGYTEAFF
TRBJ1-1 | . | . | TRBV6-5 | TGTGCCAGCAGCCTCAGACAGAACACTGAAGCTTTCTTT | CASSLRQNTEAFF
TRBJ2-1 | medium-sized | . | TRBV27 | TGTGCCAGCAGTTCCCCCTTCGGGCGGGACCACTACAATGAGCAGTTCTTC | CASSSPFGRDHYNEQFF
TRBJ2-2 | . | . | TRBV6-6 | TGTGCCACCTTCAGTCCGACCACTTACACCGGGGAGCTGTTTTTT | CATFSPTTYTGELFF
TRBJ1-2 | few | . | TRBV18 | TGTGCCAGCTCAACCTCCGGGACCTATGGCTACACCTTC | CASSTSGTYGYTF
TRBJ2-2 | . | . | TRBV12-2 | TGTGCAAGTCGCTCCGTCCGGGGCAGGGGGACCGGGGAGCTGTTTTTT | CASRSVRGRGTGELFF
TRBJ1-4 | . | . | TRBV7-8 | TGTGCCAGCAGCTTAGCGGCCCGAGGGGAAAAACTGTTTTTT | CASSLAARGEKLFF
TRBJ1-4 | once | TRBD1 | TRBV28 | TGTGCCAGCAGTACTACCCCGGGGACAGGGGACGAAAAACTGTTTTTT | CASSTTPGTGDEKLFF
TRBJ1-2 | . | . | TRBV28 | TGTGCCAGCAGTTCAAAACCACCTACAGGAAATGGCTACACCTTC | CASSSKPPTGNGYTF
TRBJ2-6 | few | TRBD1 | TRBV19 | TGTGCCAGTAGTAAGGGACAGTCAACTGGGGCCAACGTCCTGACTTTC | CASSKGQSTGANVLTF